This entry lists 5 T cell receptor beta chains sequenced from one sample in a study of T cells in Graves' hyperthyroidism and ophthalmopathy. Amplification of TCR beta CDR3 regions was performed using RNA transcripts as template. TCR CDR3 regions were first amplified by RT-PCR with HTBI primers. TCRdb redid the calling of the multiplex PCR reads with MiXCR, one entry per CDR3 protein. The profile shows approximately 510,000 distinct CDR3 sequences, 40% to 50% of them singletons. Sequenced material: peripheral blood or thyroid tissue (not recorded which). The source is an adult woman with Graves' disease, either hyperthyroidism or ophthalmopathy (not recorded which).

This clonotype has only a few counts. The chain joins TRBV4-2 to TRBJ1-2; 12 bases are shared with TRBD1. CDR1 and CDR2 from the germline V gene are LGHNA and YNFKEQ. The V and J ends lost 4 bases and 0 bases, in that order; junction bases with no gene match: 6. The CDR3 covers 17 residues. The CDR3 DNA follows: TGTGCCAGCAGCCCGTGGGGACAGGGGGCGCCTAACTATGGCTACACCTTC. Amino acid sequence: CASSPWGQGAPNYGYTF.

This chain links TRBV7-2 with TRBJ1-2; 7 bases map to TRBD1. The CDR3 runs to 15 residues. CDR1 and CDR2 from the germline V gene are SGHTA and FQGNSA. With V trimmed by 5 bases and J by 8 bases, 14 bases remained unmatched. The CDR3 bases are TGTGCCAGCAGCGCTCGGGGGGAGGGGGCGCAGGGCTACACCTTC. Translated: CASSARGEGAQGYTF. The full variable domain, completed using reference TRBV7-2 and TRBJ1-2, is GAGVSQSPSNKVTEKGKDVELRCDPISGHTALYWYRQSLGQGLEFLIYFQGNSAPDKSGLPSDRFSAERTGGSVSTLTIQRTQQEDSAVYLCASSARGEGAQGYTFGSGTRLTVV.

This clonotype came up many times. This sequence joins TRBV10-3 and TRBJ1-4; possible D gene TRBD1, 5 bases. Looked up from germline, CDR1 is ENHRY and CDR2 is SYGVKD. CDR3 size: 15 residues. V was cut by 4 bases and J by 0 bases, with 9 bases left in between. This CDR3 reads CAISGGAATNEKLFF. The CDR3 coding sequence is TGTGCCATCAGTGGAGGGGCTGCAACTAATGAAAAACTGTTTTTT.

This clonotype was seen many times. V is TRBV10-3 and J is TRBJ1-6, with 9 bases lining up with TRBD1. The V and J ends lost 6 bases and 8 bases, in that order; junction bases with no gene match: 5. CDR1 ENHRY and CDR2 SYGVKD come from the germline V gene. This CDR3 has 14 amino acids. The CDR3 DNA is TGTGCCATCAGGCTGACAGGGGGTGATTCACCCCTCCACTTT. Protein: CAIRLTGGDSPLHF.

This clonotype came up many times. The chain links TRBV7-9 to TRBJ1-4; no clear D gene. The V end was cut by 4 bases, the J end by 8 bases, with 14 bases between. The CDR3 sequence is 14 residues long. Germline V gene data show CDR1 as SEHNR and CDR2 as FQNEAQ (reference sequence). The chain's CDR3 is CASSSWRTLEKLFF. CDR3 sequence (DNA): TGTGCCAGCAGCTCCTGGAGGACCCTCGAAAAACTGTTTTTT.